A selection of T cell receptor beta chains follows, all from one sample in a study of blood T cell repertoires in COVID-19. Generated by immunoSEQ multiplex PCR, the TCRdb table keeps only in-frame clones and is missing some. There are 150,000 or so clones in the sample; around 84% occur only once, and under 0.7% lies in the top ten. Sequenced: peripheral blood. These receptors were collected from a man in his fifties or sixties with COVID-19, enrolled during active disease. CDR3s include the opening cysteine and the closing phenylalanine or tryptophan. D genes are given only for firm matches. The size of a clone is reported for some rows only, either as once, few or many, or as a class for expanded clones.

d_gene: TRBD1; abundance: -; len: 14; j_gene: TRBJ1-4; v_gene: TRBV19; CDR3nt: TGTGCCAGTTTAGACAGGGGACGGGAGGAAAAACTGTTTTTT; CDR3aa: CASLDRGREEKLFF
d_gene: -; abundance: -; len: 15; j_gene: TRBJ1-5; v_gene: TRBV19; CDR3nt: TGTGCCAGTAGTAAGGGCAGGGAAATCAATCAGCCCCAGCATTTT; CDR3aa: CASSKGREINQPQHF
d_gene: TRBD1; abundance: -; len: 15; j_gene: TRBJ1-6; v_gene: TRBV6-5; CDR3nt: TGTGCCAGCAGCCTGGGACAGGGGAGTAGTTCACCCCTCCACTTT; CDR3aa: CASSLGQGSSSPLHF
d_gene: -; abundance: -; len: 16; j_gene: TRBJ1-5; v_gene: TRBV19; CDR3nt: TGTGCCAGTAGTCGCGGTTTCTGGGAGCCCAATCAGCCCCAGCATTTT; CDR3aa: CASSRGFWEPNQPQHF
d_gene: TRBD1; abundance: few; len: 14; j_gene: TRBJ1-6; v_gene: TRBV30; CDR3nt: TGTGCCTGTCAGGGACAGCCAAATAATTCACCCCTCCACTTT; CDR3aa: CACQGQPNNSPLHF
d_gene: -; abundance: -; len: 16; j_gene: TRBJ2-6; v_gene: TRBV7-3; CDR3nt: TGTGCCAGCACCCTGGACAGACTCTCTGGGGCCAACGTCCTGACTTTC; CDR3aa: CASTLDRLSGANVLTF
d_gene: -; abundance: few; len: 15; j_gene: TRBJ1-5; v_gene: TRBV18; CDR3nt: TGTGCCAGCTCACCGTTGACAGCGAGCAATCAGCCCCAGCATTTT; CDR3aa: CASSPLTASNQPQHF
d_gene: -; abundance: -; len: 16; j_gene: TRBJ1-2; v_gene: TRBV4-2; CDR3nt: TGTGCCAGCAGCCAAGATCTCCAGGGGTGGAACTATGGCTACACCTTC; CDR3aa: CASSQDLQGWNYGYTF
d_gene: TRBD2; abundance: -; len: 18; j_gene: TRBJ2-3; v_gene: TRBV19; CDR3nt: TGTGCCAGTAGTATCCGCGACCCGCGGGGGAAAAGCACAGATACGCAGTATTTT; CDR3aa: CASSIRDPRGKSTDTQYF
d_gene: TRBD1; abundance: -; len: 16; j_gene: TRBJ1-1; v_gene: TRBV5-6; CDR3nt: TGTGCCAGCAGCTTGGGGCAGGGGGCGATGAACACTGAAGCTTTCTTT; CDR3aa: CASSLGQGAMNTEAFF
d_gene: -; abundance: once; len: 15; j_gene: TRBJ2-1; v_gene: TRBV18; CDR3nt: TGTGCCAGCTCACCTCAGGGGAGCTCCTACAATGAGCAGTTCTTC; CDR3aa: CASSPQGSSYNEQFF
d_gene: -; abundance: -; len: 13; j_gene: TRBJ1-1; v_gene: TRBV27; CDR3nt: TGTGCCAGCAGTCCCAACACGAACACTGAAGCTTTCTTT; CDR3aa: CASSPNTNTEAFF
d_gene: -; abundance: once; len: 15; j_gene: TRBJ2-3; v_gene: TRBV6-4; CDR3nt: TGTGCCAGCAGTGAATCGGGTGGTAAGGCAGATACGCAGTATTTT; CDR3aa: CASSESGGKADTQYF
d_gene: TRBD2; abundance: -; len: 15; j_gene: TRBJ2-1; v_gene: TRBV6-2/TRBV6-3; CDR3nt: TGTGCCAGCAGTAATAGCGGGGGCTCCTACAATGAGCAGTTCTTC; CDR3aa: CASSNSGGSYNEQFF
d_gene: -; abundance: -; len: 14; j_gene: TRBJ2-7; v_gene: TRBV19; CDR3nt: TGTGCCAGTAGGGAACAGGGAAAACCCTACGAGCAGTACTTC; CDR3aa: CASREQGKPYEQYF
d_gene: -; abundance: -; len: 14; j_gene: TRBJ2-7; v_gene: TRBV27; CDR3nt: TGTGCCAGCAGTTTAGGCGCAGGCTCCTACGAGCAGTACTTC; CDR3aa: CASSLGAGSYEQYF
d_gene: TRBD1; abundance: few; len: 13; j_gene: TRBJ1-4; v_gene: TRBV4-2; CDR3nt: TGTGCCAGCAGCCAAATACAGGGGGAAAAACTGTTTTTT; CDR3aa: CASSQIQGEKLFF
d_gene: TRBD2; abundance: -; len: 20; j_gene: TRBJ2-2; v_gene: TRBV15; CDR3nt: TGTGCCACCAGCAGAGGACAGGCGGTGACTAGCGGGAGGTACACCGGGGAGCTGTTTTTT; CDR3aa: CATSRGQAVTSGRYTGELFF
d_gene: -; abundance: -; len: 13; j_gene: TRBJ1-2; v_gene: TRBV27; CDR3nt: TGTGCCAGCAGTTTAGGGCCAGACTATGGCTACACCTTC; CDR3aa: CASSLGPDYGYTF
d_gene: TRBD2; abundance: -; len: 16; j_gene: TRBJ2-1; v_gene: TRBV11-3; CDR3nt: TGTGCCAGCAGCTCCCGCGGAGCGGGGGGGCTCAATGAGCAGTTCTTC; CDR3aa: CASSSRGAGGLNEQFF
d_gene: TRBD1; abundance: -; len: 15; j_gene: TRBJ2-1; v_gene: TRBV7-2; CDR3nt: TGTGCCAGCAGCTTAGGGGGGACAGGAGTCAATGAGCAGTTCTTC; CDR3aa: CASSLGGTGVNEQFF
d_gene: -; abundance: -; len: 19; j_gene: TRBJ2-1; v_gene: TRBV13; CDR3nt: TGTGCCAGCAGCTTAACAGGGTTTCGGGTCTCTTCATCATACAATGAGCAGTTCTTC; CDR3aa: CASSLTGFRVSSSYNEQFF
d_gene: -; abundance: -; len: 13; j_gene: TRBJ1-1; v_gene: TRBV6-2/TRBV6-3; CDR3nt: TGTGCCAGCAGTACCACAAGGAACACTGAAGCTTTCTTT; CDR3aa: CASSTTRNTEAFF
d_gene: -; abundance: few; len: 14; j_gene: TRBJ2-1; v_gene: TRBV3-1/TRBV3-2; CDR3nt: TGTGCCAGCAGCCTCCAGCAGGGGGGCATGAGGCAGTTCTTC; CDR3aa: CASSLQQGGMRQFF